These 13 T cell receptor beta chains originate from one sample sequenced in a study of T cell responses to AZD1222 COVID-19 vaccine. The assay was immunoSEQ multiplex PCR, and TCRdb's table has in-frame clones only and misses some. The sample holds about 120,000 clones, approximately 90% seen once. The sample consisted of peripheral blood, taken on day 0 of AZD1222 vaccination. Every receptor here comes from an adult in good health.

The chain recombines TRBV9 with TRBJ2-5; a possible D gene is TRBD1 (5 bases). The germline V gene has CDR1 SGDLS and CDR2 YYNGEE. V was trimmed by 3 bases and J by 2 bases, leaving 5 bases between them. This CDR3 spans 12 amino acids. CDR3 residues: CASSGQQETQYF. The CDR3 DNA reads as TGTGCCAGCAGCGGACAGCAAGAGACCCAGTACTTC.

J is TRBJ2-1 and V is TRBV18, with a weak D call TRBD1 (6 bases). This CDR3 contains 16 residues. Germline V CDR1 and CDR2: KGHSH, LQKENI. The V gene lost 1 base and the J gene lost 6 bases, with 16 bases spanning the gap. CDR3 bases: TGTGCCAGCTCACCACAGACAGGCGGTTTAGTCAATGAGCAGTTCTTC. Translation: CASSPQTGGLVNEQFF.

This chain uses TRBV28 with TRBJ2-1, with 9 nucleotides matching TRBD1. There are 17 residues in the CDR3. Germline V gene sequence: CDR1 MDHEN, CDR2 SYDVKM. Unmatched junction bases numbered 7, after V lost 4 bases and J lost 0 bases. CDR3 sequence: CASSSPGTGSSYNEQFF. The DNA of the CDR3 is TGTGCCAGCAGTTCTCCTGGGACAGGGAGCTCCTACAATGAGCAGTTCTTC. The complete variable domain, with remaining parts taken from reference TRBV28 and TRBJ2-1, reads DVKVTQSSRYLVKRTGEKVFLECVQDMDHENMFWYRQDPGLGLRLIYFSYDVKMKEKGDIPEGYSVSREKKERFSLILESASTNQTSMYLCASSSPGTGSSYNEQFFGPGTRLTVL.

The chain is built from TRBV28 and TRBJ1-2; D is perhaps TRBD1 (5 bases). Deletions cut 8 bases from V and 6 bases from J, with 16 bases between. The CDR3 spans 13 residues. Germline V gene data show CDR1 as MDHEN and CDR2 as SYDVKM. The CDR3 sequence is CASAREEVDGYTF. CDR3 nucleotide sequence: TGTGCCAGCGCCAGGGAGGAGGTGGATGGCTACACCTTC.

V is TRBV2 and J is TRBJ2-1, with D hard to call. This CDR3 has 15 residues. Germline values: CDR1 SNHLY, CDR2 FYNNEI. V lost 5 bases and J 5 bases, leaving 16 bases between the germline ends. The chain's CDR3 is CASSPPTRAHNEQFF. The CDR3 coding sequence is TGTGCCAGCAGTCCCCCGACTCGGGCCCACAATGAGCAGTTCTTC.

The chain links TRBV5-1 to TRBJ2-5; D possibly uses TRBD1 or TRBD2 (6 bases each). Germline lookup yields CDR1 SGHRS and CDR2 YFSETQ. With 2 bases removed from V and 2 bases from J, the gap between germline ends came to 19 bases. This CDR3 is 17 amino acids long. CDR3 sequence reads: CASSFSPIGGGQETQYF. The CDR3 DNA reads TGCGCCAGCAGCTTTTCCCCAATCGGGGGCGGACAAGAGACCCAGTACTTC.

This clone was seen just once. The DNA for the CDR3 is TGTGCCAGCAGTGCAGGGGGGTTCTATGGCTACACCTTC. Translated: CASSAGGFYGYTF. V and J are TRBV28 and TRBJ1-2, with 7 bases that match TRBD1. This CDR3 is built from 13 residues. Looked up from germline, CDR1 is MDHEN and CDR2 is SYDVKM. V dropped 5 bases and J dropped 4; count of bases not matched to a gene: 4.

The chain is built from TRBV7-2 and TRBJ1-5; 11 nucleotides line up with TRBD1. Germline CDR1 reads SGHTA; CDR2 reads FQGNSA. Trimming took 2 bases from V and 6 from J; bases not matched to a gene: 6. The CDR3 runs to 16 residues. CDR3 coding DNA: TGTGCCAGCAGCTTAAGCGGACAGGGGGCCGGTCAGCCCCAGCATTTT. Protein product: CASSLSGQGAGQPQHF.

The chain has TRBV3-1 (or the pseudogene TRBV3-2) and TRBJ2-2; D unresolved. Germline values: CDR1 LGHDT, CDR2 YNNKEL (reference sequence). The CDR3 spans 15 residues. Trimming took off 4 bases at V and 2 bases at J, with 11 bases between the two ends. The CDR3 loop reads CASSRLRRNTGELFF. The CDR3 region has the DNA TGTGCCAGCAGCCGCTTACGGCGAAACACCGGGGAGCTGTTTTTT.

V is TRBV7-2 and J is TRBJ2-1; tentatively, D is TRBD2 (5 bases). V shed 2 bases and J shed 8 bases, with 13 bases lying between them. Germline CDR1 SGHTA, CDR2 FQGNSA. This CDR3 spans 14 amino acids. CDR3 DNA: TGTGCCAGCAGCTTAAACTTCGGGGTCGATGAGCAGTTCTTC. This sequence encodes CASSLNFGVDEQFF.

Only one count was recorded for this clone. Different DNA sequences within this sample yield the same CDR3. The chain recombines TRBV18 with TRBJ1-1; D possibly corresponds to TRBD1 (5 bases). The germline gives CDR1 KGHSH, CDR2 LQKENI. CDR3 length: 14 amino acids. V was pared by 3 bases and J by 5 bases, with 13 bases between. The DNA of the CDR3 is TGTGCCAGCTCACCGGTGGGAGGGGATACTGAAGCTTTCTTT. Translated, it gives CASSPVGGDTEAFF.

This chain connects TRBV6-1 to TRBJ2-1, with D tentatively TRBD2 (6 bases). V lost 2 bases, J lost 9 bases, and 17 bases lay in between. The CDR3 extends over 15 amino acids. The V gene's germline CDR1 is MNHNS and CDR2 SASEGT. Written as DNA, the CDR3 is TGTGCCAGCAGTGAATTAGGACTAAGAGGTTTTGAGCAGTTCTTC. It yields the protein CASSELGLRGFEQFF.

This clone was seen a single time. The chain combines TRBV4-3 with TRBJ2-1, with 8 bases aligning to TRBD2. The V segment lost 5 bases and the J segment 4 bases; nucleotides outside the gene matches: 7. The CDR3 consists of 15 residues. Germline V gene data show CDR1 as LGHNA and CDR2 as YSLEER. Here the CDR3 DNA reads TGCGCCAGCAGCGCCAGACTAGCGCCTTACAATGAGCAGTTCTTC. Protein product: CASSARLAPYNEQFF.